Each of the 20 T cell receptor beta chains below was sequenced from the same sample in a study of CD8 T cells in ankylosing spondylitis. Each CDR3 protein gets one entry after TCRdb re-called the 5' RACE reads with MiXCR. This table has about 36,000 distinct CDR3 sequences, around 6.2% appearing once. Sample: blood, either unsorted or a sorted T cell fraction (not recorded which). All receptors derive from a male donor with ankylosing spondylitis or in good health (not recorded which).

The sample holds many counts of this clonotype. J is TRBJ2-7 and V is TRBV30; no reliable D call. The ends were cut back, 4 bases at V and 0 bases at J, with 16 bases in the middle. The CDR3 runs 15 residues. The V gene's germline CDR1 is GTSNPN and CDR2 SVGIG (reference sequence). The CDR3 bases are TGTGCCTGGATGCATGCGTGGGTGAGCTCCTACGAGCAGTACTTC. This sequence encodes CAWMHAWVSSYEQYF.

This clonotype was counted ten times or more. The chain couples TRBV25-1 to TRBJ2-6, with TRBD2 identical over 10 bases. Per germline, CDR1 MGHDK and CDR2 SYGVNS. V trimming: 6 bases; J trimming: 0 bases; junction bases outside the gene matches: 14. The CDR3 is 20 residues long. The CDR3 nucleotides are TGTGCCAGCAGCGCAGGCCCCTCTAGCGGGGGTGTCTCTGGGGCCAACGTCCTGACTTTC. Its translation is CASSAGPSSGGVSGANVLTF.

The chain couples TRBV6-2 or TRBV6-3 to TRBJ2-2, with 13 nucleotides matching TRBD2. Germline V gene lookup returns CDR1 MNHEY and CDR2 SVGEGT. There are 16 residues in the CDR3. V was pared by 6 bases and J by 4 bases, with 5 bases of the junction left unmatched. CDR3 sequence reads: CASSRGLAGVTGELFF. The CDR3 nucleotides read TGTGCCAGCAGCCGCGGACTAGCGGGAGTCACCGGGGAGCTGTTTTTT.

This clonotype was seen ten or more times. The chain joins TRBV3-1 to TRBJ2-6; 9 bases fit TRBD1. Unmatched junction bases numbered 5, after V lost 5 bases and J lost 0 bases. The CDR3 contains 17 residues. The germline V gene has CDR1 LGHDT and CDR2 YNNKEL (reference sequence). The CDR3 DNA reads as TGTGCCAGCAGCTTGGGACAGGGATTCTCTGGGGCCAACGTCCTGACTTTC. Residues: CASSLGQGFSGANVLTF.

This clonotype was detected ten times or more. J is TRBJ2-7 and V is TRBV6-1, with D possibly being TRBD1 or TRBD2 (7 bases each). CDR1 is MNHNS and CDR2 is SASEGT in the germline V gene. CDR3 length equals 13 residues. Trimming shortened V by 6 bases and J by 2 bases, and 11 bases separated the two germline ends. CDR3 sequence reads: CASSQGGTYEQYF. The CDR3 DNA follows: TGTGCCAGCAGCCAGGGGGGGACCTACGAGCAGTACTTC.

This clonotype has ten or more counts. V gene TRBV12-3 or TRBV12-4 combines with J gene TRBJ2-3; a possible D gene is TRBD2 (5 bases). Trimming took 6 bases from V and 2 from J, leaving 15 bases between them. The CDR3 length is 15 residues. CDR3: CASRIEGFTTDTQYF. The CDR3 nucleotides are TGTGCCAGCAGGATCGAGGGATTCACCACAGATACGCAGTATTTT.

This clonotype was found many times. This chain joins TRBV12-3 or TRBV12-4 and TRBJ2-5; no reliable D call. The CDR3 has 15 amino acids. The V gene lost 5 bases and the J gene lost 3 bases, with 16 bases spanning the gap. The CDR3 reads CASSLPRTVEETQYF. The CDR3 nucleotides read TGTGCCAGCAGTCTCCCACGGACGGTGGAAGAGACCCAGTACTTC.

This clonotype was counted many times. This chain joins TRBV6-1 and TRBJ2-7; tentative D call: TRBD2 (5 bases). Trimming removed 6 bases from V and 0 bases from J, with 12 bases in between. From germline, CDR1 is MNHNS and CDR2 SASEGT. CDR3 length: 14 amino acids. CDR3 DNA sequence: TGTGCCAGCAGGGAGAGCGGATACTCCTACGAGCAGTACTTC. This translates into CASRESGYSYEQYF.

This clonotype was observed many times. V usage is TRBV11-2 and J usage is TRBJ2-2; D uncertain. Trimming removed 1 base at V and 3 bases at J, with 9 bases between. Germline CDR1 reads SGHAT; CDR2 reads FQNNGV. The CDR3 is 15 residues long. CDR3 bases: TGTGCCAGCAGCTTAGTCCGGGCCGACACCGGGGAGCTGTTTTTT. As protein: CASSLVRADTGELFF.

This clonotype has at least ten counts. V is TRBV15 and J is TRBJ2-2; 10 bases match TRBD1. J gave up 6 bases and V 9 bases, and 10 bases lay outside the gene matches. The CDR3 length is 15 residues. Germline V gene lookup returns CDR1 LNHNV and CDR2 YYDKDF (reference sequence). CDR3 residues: CATRRQGAVAGELFF. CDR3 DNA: TGTGCCACAAGAAGACAGGGGGCCGTCGCCGGGGAGCTGTTTTTT.

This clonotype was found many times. In DNA, the CDR3 is TGTGCCAGCAGCCGCCGCCGGCTAGATATAAACATTCAGTACTTC. Translated: CASSRRRLDINIQYF. The V gene is TRBV12-3 or TRBV12-4, the J gene TRBJ2-4, with D unclear. The CDR3 runs to 15 residues. Trimming stripped 6 bases from V and 6 bases from J, with 18 bases between.

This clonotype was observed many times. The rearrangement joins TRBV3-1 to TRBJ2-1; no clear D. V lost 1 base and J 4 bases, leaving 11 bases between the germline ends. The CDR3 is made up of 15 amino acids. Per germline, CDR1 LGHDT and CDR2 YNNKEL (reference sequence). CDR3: CASSQGLGRYNEQFF. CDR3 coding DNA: TGTGCCAGCAGCCAAGGGCTCGGTAGATACAATGAGCAGTTCTTC.

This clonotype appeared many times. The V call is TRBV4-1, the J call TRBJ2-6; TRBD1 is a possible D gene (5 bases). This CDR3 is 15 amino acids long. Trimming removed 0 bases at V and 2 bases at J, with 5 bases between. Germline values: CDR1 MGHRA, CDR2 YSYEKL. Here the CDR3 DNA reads TGCGCCAGCAGCCAAGAAGGGGCTGGGGCCAACGTCCTGACTTTC. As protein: CASSQEGAGANVLTF.

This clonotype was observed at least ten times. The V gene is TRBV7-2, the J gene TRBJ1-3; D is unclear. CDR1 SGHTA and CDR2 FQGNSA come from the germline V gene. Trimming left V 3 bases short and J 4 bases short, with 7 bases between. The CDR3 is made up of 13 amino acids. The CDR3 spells CASSFRLGNTIYF. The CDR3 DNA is TGTGCCAGCAGCTTCAGGCTCGGAAACACCATATATTTT.

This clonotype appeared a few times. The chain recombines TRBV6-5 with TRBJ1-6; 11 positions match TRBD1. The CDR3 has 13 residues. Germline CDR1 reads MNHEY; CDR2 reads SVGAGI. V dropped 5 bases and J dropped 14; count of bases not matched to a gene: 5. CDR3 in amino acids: CASSTGTGGSLHF. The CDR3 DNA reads TGTGCCAGCAGTACTGGGACAGGGGGATCCCTCCACTTT.

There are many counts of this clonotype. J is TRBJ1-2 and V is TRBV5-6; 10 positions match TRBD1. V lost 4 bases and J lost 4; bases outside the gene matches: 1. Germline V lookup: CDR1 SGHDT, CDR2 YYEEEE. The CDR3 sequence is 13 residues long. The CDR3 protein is CASSRDRGYGYTF. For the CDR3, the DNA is TGTGCCAGCAGCCGGGACAGGGGCTATGGCTACACCTTC. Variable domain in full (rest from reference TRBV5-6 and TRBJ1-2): DAGVTQSPTHLIKTRGQQVTLRCSPKSGHDTVSWYQQALGQGPQFIFQYYEEEERQRGNFPDRFSGHQFPNYSSELNVNALLLGDSALYLCASSRDRGYGYTFGSGTRLTVV.

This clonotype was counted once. The CDR3 DNA reads TGCGCCAGCAGTAATCGTGGGCTAGCTGTCCACGAGCAGTACTTC. Encoded protein: CASSNRGLAVHEQYF. The genes are TRBV5-1 and TRBJ2-7, with D possibly matching TRBD2 (5 bases). Germline CDR1 SGHRS, CDR2 YFSETQ. This CDR3 region has 15 residues. V was cut by 5 bases and J by 5 bases, with 20 bases left in between. Looking up the rest from reference TRBV5-1 and TRBJ2-7 gives the full variable domain: KAGVTQTPRYLIKTRGQQVTLSCSPISGHRSVSWYQQTPGQGLQFLFEYFSETQRNKGNFPGRFSGRQFSNSRSEMNVSTLELGDSALYLCASSNRGLAVHEQYFGPGTRLTVT.

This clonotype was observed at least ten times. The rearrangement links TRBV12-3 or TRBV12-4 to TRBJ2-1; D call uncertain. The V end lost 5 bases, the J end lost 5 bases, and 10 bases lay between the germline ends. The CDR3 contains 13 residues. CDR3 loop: CASSTGLHNEQFF. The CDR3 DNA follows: TGTGCCAGCAGTACCGGGCTCCACAATGAGCAGTTCTTC.

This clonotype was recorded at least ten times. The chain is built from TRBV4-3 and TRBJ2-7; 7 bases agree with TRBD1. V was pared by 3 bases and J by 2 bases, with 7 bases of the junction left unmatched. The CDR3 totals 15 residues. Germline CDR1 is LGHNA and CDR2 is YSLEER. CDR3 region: CASSHQQGTTYEQYF. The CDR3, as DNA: TGCGCCAGCAGCCACCAACAGGGGACAACCTACGAGCAGTACTTC.

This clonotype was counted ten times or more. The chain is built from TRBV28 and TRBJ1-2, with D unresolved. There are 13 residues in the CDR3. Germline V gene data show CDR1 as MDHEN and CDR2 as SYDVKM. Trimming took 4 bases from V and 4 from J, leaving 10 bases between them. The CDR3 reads CASSSEDGYGYTF. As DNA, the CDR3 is TGTGCCAGCAGTTCAGAGGACGGCTATGGCTACACCTTC.